Listed below are T cell receptor beta chains from one sample, sequenced in a study of cytomegalovirus exposure and HLA in healthy donors. Profiling relied on immunoSEQ multiplex PCR, and the TCRdb table lists in-frame clones only, not all of them. The repertoire has 110,000 or so clones, more than 80% of them found once; the top ten carry about 6.3%. The sequencing sample was made of PBMCs. Receptors originate from a young man in good health and CMV-seronegative. CDR3s include the opening cysteine and the closing phenylalanine or tryptophan. A D gene is named only where the DNA matches it firmly. Rows may omit the clone size; those that give it use once, few, many or a size class.

j_call,clone_size,v_call,d_call,cdr3_nt,cdr3_aa
TRBJ2-3,.,TRBV9,.,TGTGCCAGCAGCCCCCGGGTATCAATGGGAGATACGCAGTATTTT,CASSPRVSMGDTQYF
TRBJ1-1,.,TRBV10-3,TRBD1,TGTGCCATCAACAACCGGGACAGGGGAACTGAAGCTTTCTTT,CAINNRDRGTEAFF
TRBJ1-4,.,TRBV6-1,.,TGTGCCAGCAGTGTGCCAGAAGATAATGAAAAACTGTTTTTT,CASSVPEDNEKLFF
TRBJ1-1,.,TRBV27,TRBD1,TGTGCCAGCAGACCGGGACAGGGATACAGGGCTGAAGCTTTCTTT,CASRPGQGYRAEAFF
TRBJ2-7,.,TRBV10-3,.,TGTGCCATCAGAGGACAGGGAGGGACCTACGAGCAGTACTTC,CAIRGQGGTYEQYF
TRBJ1-1,once,TRBV28,.,TGTGCCAGCAGTTTGCAGGGCGCGGCTGAAGCTTTCTTT,CASSLQGAAEAFF
TRBJ2-1,.,TRBV6-6,.,TGTGCCAGCAGGGCAGCGGGCCTTGACAATGAGCAGTTCTTC,CASRAAGLDNEQFF
TRBJ2-1,.,TRBV7-8,.,TGTGCCAGCAGCTTTGGAGGAGTCTCCTACAATGAGCAGTTCTTC,CASSFGGVSYNEQFF
TRBJ1-1,few,TRBV10-3,.,TGTGCCATCACCGACGGGCGGGTGGGAGCTTTCTTT,CAITDGRVGAFF
TRBJ1-2,few,TRBV28,.,TGTGCCAGCAGTTTTCGCTATGGCTACACCTTC,CASSFRYGYTF
TRBJ2-2,once,TRBV28,TRBD2,TGTGCCAGTTCGGGGGGAGCCGGGAACACCGGGGAGCTGTTTTTT,CASSGGAGNTGELFF
TRBJ2-7,.,TRBV6-5,TRBD2,TGTGCCAGCAGCCCTACTGGGCGGGGGGCCTACGAGCAGTACTTC,CASSPTGRGAYEQYF
TRBJ1-6,.,TRBV5-1,.,TGCGCCAGCAGCGAATCACAGGGACGTAATTCACCCCTCCACTTT,CASSESQGRNSPLHF
TRBJ2-6,.,TRBV19,TRBD1,TGTGCCAGTAGTATTACCCCCCGGGACAGGGTTTCTGGGGCCAACGTCCTGACTTTC,CASSITPRDRVSGANVLTF
TRBJ2-2,once,TRBV7-3,TRBD2,TGTGCCAGCAGCTTAACCAGGACTAGCGGGAACACCGGGGAGCTGTTTTTT,CASSLTRTSGNTGELFF
TRBJ1-1,.,TRBV5-1,.,TGCGCCAGCAGCTTATCAGTGACAGCGAACACTGAAGCTTTCTTT,CASSLSVTANTEAFF
TRBJ2-7,.,TRBV7-8,.,TGTGCCAGCAGCTTAGTCACGGGTACCTACGAGCAGTACTTC,CASSLVTGTYEQYF
TRBJ1-2,once,TRBV6-5,TRBD1,TGTGCCAGCCTCCCCCCCGGCAGGGGGTACGAGGGCTACACCTTC,CASLPPGRGYEGYTF
TRBJ1-1,few,TRBV27,.,TGTGCCAGCAGTTCGGACATCTTACCGAACACTGAAGCTTTCTTT,CASSSDILPNTEAFF
TRBJ2-7,.,TRBV28,TRBD2,TGTGCCAGCGTACTAGCGGGAGTCGGCTTCGAGCAGTACTTC,CASVLAGVGFEQYF
TRBJ2-5,.,TRBV11-2,TRBD1,TGTGCCAGCAGCTTTGGACAGGGACAGACCCAGTACTTC,CASSFGQGQTQYF
TRBJ1-1,.,TRBV7-2,.,TGTGCCAGCAGCTTAAGCGGGCGGGGGGACACTGAAGCTTTCTTT,CASSLSGRGDTEAFF
TRBJ2-2,.,TRBV7-9,TRBD2,TGTGCCAGCAGCGCTTGGACTAGCGGGAGCGTTACCGGGGAGCTGTTTTTT,CASSAWTSGSVTGELFF
TRBJ1-2,.,TRBV6-4,TRBD1,TGTGCCAGCAGTCGTGGACAGGGTGGTGGCTACACCTTC,CASSRGQGGGYTF
TRBJ1-1,.,TRBV11-2,.,TGTGCCAGCAGCTTAGACGAACGGGTTAGGGCTTTCTTT,CASSLDERVRAFF
TRBJ2-3,.,TRBV19,.,TGTGCCAGTAGTATGGCAGGGGTCTCCACAGATACGCAGTATTTT,CASSMAGVSTDTQYF
TRBJ1-5,.,TRBV30,TRBD1,TGTGCCTGGAGTGTACTTTGGGGGACAGTCAAAACCTATAGCAATCAGCCCCAGCATTTT,CAWSVLWGTVKTYSNQPQHF
TRBJ2-1,.,TRBV9,.,TGTGCCAGCAGCGTAGACGGGAGCGGCTCCTACAATGAGCAGTTCTTC,CASSVDGSGSYNEQFF
TRBJ2-6,.,TRBV4-3,.,TGCGCCAGCAGCCAAGAATTCGGGGCTGGGGCCAACGTCCTGACTTTC,CASSQEFGAGANVLTF
TRBJ1-1,.,TRBV12-5,TRBD1,TGTGCTAGTGGTTTGCCCTGGACAGGGAACACTGAAGCTTTCTTT,CASGLPWTGNTEAFF
TRBJ1-6,.,TRBV27,.,TGTGCCAGCAGTCAATACCAGGGGCCGGATTCACCCCTCCACTTT,CASSQYQGPDSPLHF
TRBJ2-3,once,TRBV10-1,TRBD2,TGCGCCAGCAGTAAAACTAGCGGGAAGGAAGATACGCAGTATTTT,CASSKTSGKEDTQYF
TRBJ2-5,.,TRBV5-1,TRBD2,TGCGCCAGCAGCCAAGGGAGGGGCCAAGAGACCCAGTACTTC,CASSQGRGQETQYF
TRBJ2-1,.,TRBV4-1,TRBD1,TGCGCCAGCAGCCAAGCCCCCGGGACAGGGGGGAATGAGCAGTTCTTC,CASSQAPGTGGNEQFF
TRBJ2-7,many,TRBV7-6,.,TGTGCCAGCAGCCCAGCCCCGGGCTACGAGCAGTACTTC,CASSPAPGYEQYF
TRBJ2-6,.,TRBV7-3,.,TGTGCCAGCAGCCGGGACTCTGGGGCCAACGTCCTGACTTTC,CASSRDSGANVLTF
TRBJ2-7,.,TRBV28,.,TGTGCCAGCAGTTTCTACAACAGGCAGTACTTC,CASSFYNRQYF
TRBJ1-1,.,TRBV27,.,TGTGCCAGCAGCCGGACTGACCTGCTGGGGGGGGGCACTGAAGCTTTCTTT,CASSRTDLLGGGTEAFF
TRBJ2-3,.,TRBV9,.,TGTGCCAGCAGCGTAGGTGGGAGTGCAGATACGCAGTATTTT,CASSVGGSADTQYF
TRBJ2-7,.,TRBV5-3,.,TGTGCCAGCAGCTCCCGATGGGGGCGGTACGAGCAGTACTTC,CASSSRWGRYEQYF
TRBJ2-1,once,TRBV28,.,TGTGCCAGCGCCTCTGCTTGGAGACTCAGAGCCAATGAGCAGTTCTTC,CASASAWRLRANEQFF
TRBJ2-3,.,TRBV5-1,TRBD1,TGCGCCAGCAGCCCCACAGGGGGCGTAGATACGCAGTATTTT,CASSPTGGVDTQYF
TRBJ2-3,.,TRBV5-6,TRBD1,TGTGCCAGCAGTTCAGGGGGCGCAGGGGATACGCAGTATTTT,CASSSGGAGDTQYF
TRBJ1-1,.,TRBV5-1,.,TGCGCCAGCAGCTTGGATGCCAGTTGGAACACTGAAGCTTTCTTT,CASSLDASWNTEAFF
TRBJ2-1,.,TRBV9,TRBD2,TGTGCCAGCAGCGTAGGGGCTCTAGCGGGAGGCACGGGGAATGAGCAGTTCTTC,CASSVGALAGGTGNEQFF
TRBJ2-7,.,TRBV21-1,.,TGTGCCAGCAGCAAACTAGCGGGAGAGAACTACGAGCAGTACTTC,CASSKLAGENYEQYF